The next 7 T cell receptor beta chains were all read from a single sample in a study of T cells in Graves' hyperthyroidism and ophthalmopathy. RNA transcripts yielded amplified TCR beta CDR3 regions. The HTBI set primed first-round TCR CDR3 RT-PCR. TCRdb recomputed calls from the multiplex PCR reads with MiXCR, one row per CDR3 protein. This sample carries hundreds of thousands of distinct CDR3 sequences, 18% of them seen once, and the ten largest clones take 16%. Input material: blood. The receptors were gathered from a woman between 45 and 60 years old with Graves' hyperthyroidism that later progressed to Graves' ophthalmopathy.

Notes on this clonotype: A much larger clone lies a single base off, so this may be a read error. This rearrangement joins TRBV2 to TRBJ2-1; 10 bases map to TRBD1. The CDR3 runs 15 residues. Germline V gives CDR1 SNHLY, CDR2 FYNNEI. This chain's CDR3 is CAGSRGQGDYNEQFF. The CDR3 DNA follows: TGTGCCGGCAGTCGTGGACAGGGGGATTACAATGAGCAGTTCTTC.

This clonotype was counted only a few times. The chain carries TRBV14 and TRBJ2-5; TRBD2 matches at 14 bases. In germline, CDR1 is SGHDN, CDR2 FVKESK. The CDR3 length is 16 residues. Trimming at V came to 3 bases and at J to 5 bases, leaving 5 bases not matched to a gene. DNA of the CDR3: TGTGCCAGCAGCCACGGACTAGCGGGGGGTCGCGAGACCCAGTACTTC. Its translation: CASSHGLAGGRETQYF.

Points on this clonotype: This may come from a read error, since a much larger clone is one base off. CDR3 bases: TGTGCCAGCAGTATAGGGTTTAATGAAAAACTGTTTTTT. Its translation is CASSIGFNEKLFF. V gene TRBV27 combines with J gene TRBJ1-4; D remains unclear. V was clipped by 5 bases and J by 4 bases, with 8 bases between them. This CDR3 has 13 residues. Per the germline V gene, CDR1 is MNHEY and CDR2 is SMNVEV (reference sequence).

The chain has TRBV7-3 and TRBJ2-7; D remains unclear. Deletions cut 2 bases from V and 0 bases from J, with 14 bases between. Germline CDR1 reads SGHTA; CDR2 reads FQGTGA. The CDR3 loop spans 16 amino acids. CDR3 residues: CASSLVLAASSYEQYF. The CDR3 DNA reads as TGTGCCAGCAGCTTAGTTTTGGCGGCCAGCTCCTACGAGCAGTACTTC.

This clonotype was recorded many times. The J gene is TRBJ2-7, the V gene TRBV5-1; a possible D gene is TRBD1 (5 bases). CDR3 length: 14 residues. CDR1 SGHRS and CDR2 YFSETQ come from the germline V gene. V was cut by 4 bases and J by 2 bases, with 13 bases left in between. The CDR3 bases are TGCGCCAGCAGCCCCGAGACAGCTCCCTACGAGCAGTACTTC. The encoded protein is CASSPETAPYEQYF.

This clonotype was counted between two and nine times. The J gene is TRBJ1-6, the V gene TRBV5-1, with D perhaps TRBD1 (6 bases). Trimming removed 4 bases from V and 5 bases from J, with 16 bases in between. The germline V gene has CDR1 SGHRS and CDR2 YFSETQ. The CDR3 totals 16 residues. The CDR3 spells CASSLNRDTDNSPLHF. The CDR3 region has the DNA TGCGCCAGCAGCCTTAACCGGGACACAGATAATTCACCCCTCCACTTT.

The chain uses TRBV10-3 and TRBJ2-5, with 9 bases that match TRBD1. The CDR3 totals 15 residues. The germline gives CDR1 ENHRY, CDR2 SYGVKD. V was clipped by 5 bases and J by 6 bases; unmatched bases: 10. The CDR3 region has the DNA TGTGCCATCAGTTCAACAGGGGGCGAAGGGAAGACCCAGTACTTC. Its protein is CAISSTGGEGKTQYF.